These 9 T cell receptor beta chains came from one sample sequenced in a study of cytomegalovirus exposure and HLA in healthy donors. 13 Jbeta primers and 60 Vbeta primers were used for the PCR. The protocol was immunoSEQ multiplex PCR, while the TCRdb copy is restricted to in-frame clones and leaves out a portion. Of about 150,000 clones in the sample, approximately 88% were seen once. Sequenced: PBMCs. These receptor sequences come from a boy aged 2 to 10 in good health and CMV-seronegative.

This clone was observed a single time. The chain has TRBV6-5 and TRBJ2-7, with D perhaps matching TRBD2 (5 bases). Germline CDR1 MNHEY, CDR2 SVGAGI. The V gene lost 8 bases and the J gene lost 5 bases, with 10 bases spanning the gap. The CDR3 sequence is 11 residues long. The DNA for the CDR3 is TGTGCCAGCGAGCACGGGAACGAGCAGTACTTC. Encoded protein: CASEHGNEQYF.

This chain uses TRBV6-1 with TRBJ2-1, with TRBD1 identical over 9 bases. Looked up from germline, CDR1 is MNHNS and CDR2 is SASEGT. This CDR3 contains 14 residues. Germline trimming cut 3 bases from V and 7 bases from J; bases unmatched to any gene: 4. The chain's CDR3 is CASSEMDRGNEQFF. In DNA, the CDR3 is TGTGCCAGCAGTGAGATGGACAGGGGAAATGAGCAGTTCTTC.

The sample holds a few counts of this clone. The chain couples TRBV29-1 to TRBJ1-2; TRBD1 agrees at 7 bases. There are 14 residues in the CDR3. V gave up 3 bases and J gave up 8 bases; unmatched junction bases: 12. From germline, CDR1 is SQVTM and CDR2 ANQGSEA. CDR3 nucleotides: TGCAGCGTTGAGCCGACAGGGACTGGTTTGGGCTACACCTTC. Its translation: CSVEPTGTGLGYTF.

V gene TRBV2 combines with J gene TRBJ1-1; 7 bases agree with TRBD1. The ends lost 5 bases at V and 4 bases at J; junction bases unmatched: 4. Germline assignment: CDR1 SNHLY and CDR2 FYNNEI. The CDR3 loop spans 13 amino acids. DNA for the CDR3: TGTGCCAGCAGTTTCCAGGGGGGCACTGAAGCTTTCTTT. Translated: CASSFQGGTEAFF.

The rearrangement uses TRBV19 and TRBJ2-1; 8 bases are shared with TRBD2. V trimming: 1 base; J trimming: 10 bases; junction bases outside the gene matches: 3. Germline V gene data show CDR1 as LNHDA and CDR2 as SQIVND (reference sequence). This CDR3 is built from 13 residues. CDR3 coding DNA: TGTGCCAGTAGTATAGGCCTAGCGGGCGAGCAGTTCTTC. Its protein product is CASSIGLAGEQFF.

This clone was detected a few times. The V gene is TRBV29-1, the J gene TRBJ1-1, with D perhaps TRBD1 (5 bases). Germline V gene data show CDR1 as SQVTM and CDR2 as ANQGSEA. The CDR3 is 11 amino acids. Trimming took off 4 bases at V and 3 bases at J, with 6 bases between the two ends. The DNA of the CDR3 is TGCAGCGTTGTAGGGGACACTGAAGCTTTCTTT. It codes for CSVVGDTEAFF.

This chain uses TRBV19 with TRBJ2-2; D might be TRBD2 (5 bases). Germline V CDR1 and CDR2: LNHDA, SQIVND (reference sequence). This CDR3 contains 15 residues. Trimming took 5 bases from V and 2 from J, leaving 12 bases between them. CDR3 region: CASSVSAGNTGELFF. In nucleotides, the CDR3 is TGTGCCAGTAGTGTATCGGCGGGTAACACCGGGGAGCTGTTTTTT.

V and J are TRBV5-3 and TRBJ1-2, with 9 bases identical to TRBD1. TRBV5-3 is treated as an ORF (open reading frame) with a function not yet certain. V lost 0 bases, J lost 8 bases, and 8 bases stayed unmatched. CDR3 length: 15 amino acids. The chain's CDR3 is CARSLGDRAKEGYTF. CDR3 bases: TGTGCCAGAAGCTTGGGGGACAGGGCAAAGGAGGGCTACACCTTC.

This chain uses TRBV9 with TRBJ2-2; the match to TRBD2 covers 7 bases. After removal of 0 bases from V and 4 bases from J, the junction contained 9 bases not matched to a gene. Germline values: CDR1 SGDLS, CDR2 YYNGEE. The length of the CDR3 is 17 residues. In DNA form, the CDR3 reads TGTGCCAGCAGCGTAGGAACCGCTAGCGGAGCCACCGGGGAGCTGTTTTTT. Protein product: CASSVGTASGATGELFF.